The present entry profiles one T cell receptor (beta chain) with its context. CDR1 is SGHTS and CDR2 is YDEGEE in the germline V gene. Trimming took 0 bases from V and 0 from J; bases not matched to a gene: 6. This CDR3 has 17 residues. This record belongs to a study of blood T cell repertoires in COVID-19. Study information: Spain, Italy and the United States supplied samples that represented acute and convalescent COVID-19. Sources were T cells, B-cell-depleted T cells, or PBMCs; the material itself was cDNA or gDNA.

Repertoires were generated with immunoSEQ multiplex PCR, while TCRdb's copy carries only in-frame clones and drops some. The repertoire includes some 150,000 clones, around 82% of them detected once, and more than 5% sits in the top ten. Participant reports of clinical history set cohort assignment. Donors in Cohort 3 who had recovered were those with two negative PCRs, healthcare professional clearance, or resolution of their symptoms. The receptor was isolated from a woman aged 50 to 60 who had recovered from COVID-19. V usage is TRBV5-8 and J usage is TRBJ1-3, with TRBD1 matching over 7 bases. Input material: PBMCs or T cells enriched from blood (not recorded which). This CDR3 is CASSLAPGQSSGNTIYF. The CDR3 DNA follows: TGTGCCAGCAGCTTGGCGCCGGGACAGTCCTCTGGAAACACCATATATTTT.